These 14 T cell receptor beta chains originate from one sample sequenced in a study of cytomegalovirus exposure and HLA in healthy donors. Here immunoSEQ multiplex PCR was the method, and the copy in TCRdb shows in-frame clones only, minus some. The data hold about 130,000 clones, with 89% observed a single time. Sequenced material: PBMCs. These TCRs come from a man between 25 and 39 years old in good health and CMV-seronegative.

The rearrangement uses TRBV2 and TRBJ1-1; weak D call: TRBD1 (5 bases). Germline V CDR1 and CDR2: SNHLY, FYNNEI. This CDR3 has 15 amino acids. V was cut by 3 bases and J by 2 bases, with 13 bases left in between. The DNA for the CDR3 is TGTGCCAGCAGTGATCGCCGCAGGGTAAACACTGAAGCTTTCTTT. Translated: CASSDRRRVNTEAFF.

This clone was recorded once. This chain connects TRBV6-6 to TRBJ2-7; possibly TRBD1 for D (6 bases). CDR1 MNHNY and CDR2 SVGAGI come from the germline V gene (reference sequence). The CDR3 totals 14 residues. Trimming removed 2 bases at V and 0 bases at J, with 8 bases between. DNA for the CDR3: TGTGCCAGCAGTTACCCAGGGGACTCCTACGAGCAGTACTTC. Protein: CASSYPGDSYEQYF.

J is TRBJ1-2 and V is TRBV27; the D gene is possibly TRBD1 (6 bases). The length of the CDR3 is 15 residues. Trimming pared 5 bases from V and 4 bases from J, leaving 17 bases between. Germline V CDR1 and CDR2: MNHEY, SMNVEV (reference sequence). The CDR3 region is CASSNTPGESYGYTF. CDR3 nucleotides: TGTGCCAGCAGTAATACTCCAGGGGAGAGCTATGGCTACACCTTC.

The V call is TRBV7-9, the J call TRBJ2-7, with D maybe TRBD1 (6 bases). The germline V gene encodes CDR1 SEHNR and CDR2 FQNEAQ (reference sequence). CDR3 length: 13 amino acids. With 1 base removed from V and 6 bases from J, the gap between germline ends came to 10 bases. The CDR3 loop is CASSLETGGEQYF. The CDR3 DNA is TGTGCCAGCAGCTTAGAGACAGGCGGCGAGCAGTACTTC.

The rearrangement uses TRBV25-1 and TRBJ2-7, with TRBD1 as a possible D gene (6 bases). V gave up 6 bases and J gave up 2 bases, with 14 bases separating them. The CDR3 spans 14 residues. Germline lookup yields CDR1 MGHDK and CDR2 SYGVNS. CDR3 amino acids: CASSGQLFPYEQYF. Here the CDR3 DNA reads TGTGCCAGCAGCGGACAGCTGTTTCCCTACGAGCAGTACTTC.

This clone has a single count. The chain couples TRBV19 to TRBJ1-2; 9 bases match TRBD1. Germline values: CDR1 LNHDA, CDR2 SQIVND (reference sequence). The ends lost 6 bases at V and 3 bases at J; junction bases unmatched: 20. CDR3 length: 19 amino acids. CDR3 DNA sequence: TGTGCCAGTAGGACCAATCTGGGACAGGGCCCTGGCGAGGACTATGGCTACACCTTC. Translated, it gives CASRTNLGQGPGEDYGYTF.

DNA of the CDR3: TGTGCCAGCAGCTTACCACCTCCCACTAGCGGGGGACGTGAGCAGTTCTTC. Translation: CASSLPPPTSGGREQFF. The chain employs TRBV5-4 and TRBJ2-1; 11 bases align to TRBD2. The germline V gene has CDR1 SGHNT and CDR2 YYREEE (reference sequence). This CDR3 comprises 17 residues. V was pared by 2 bases and J by 9 bases, with 13 bases of the junction left unmatched.

This chain uses TRBV4-2 with TRBJ1-1; TRBD1 matches 7 bases. CDR3 length equals 18 residues. Per germline, CDR1 LGHNA and CDR2 YNFKEQ. Unmatched junction bases numbered 10, after V lost 0 bases and J lost 0 bases. CDR3 bases: TGTGCCAGCAGCCAAGATATCAGGACAGGCCTCATGAACACTGAAGCTTTCTTT. It encodes CASSQDIRTGLMNTEAFF.

J is TRBJ2-7 and V is TRBV5-5; D may be TRBD2 (5 bases). The V end was cut by 3 bases, the J end by 1 base, with 11 bases between. Germline V gene sequence: CDR1 SGHKS, CDR2 YYEKEE (reference sequence). The CDR3 contains 14 residues. CDR3: CASSSAPGSYEQYF. The CDR3, as DNA: TGTGCCAGCAGCTCCGCCCCGGGGTCCTACGAGCAGTACTTC. Based on the CDR3 plus reference TRBV5-5 and TRBJ2-7, the full variable domain is DAGVTQSPTHLIKTRGQQVTLRCSPISGHKSVSWYQQVLGQGPQFIFQYYEKEERGRGNFPDRFSARQFPNYSSELNVNALLLGDSALYLCASSSAPGSYEQYFGPGTRLTVT.

CDR3 sequence reads: CASSIMGAGTYTGELFF. In nucleotides, the CDR3 is TGTGCCAGTAGTATAATGGGGGCGGGTACTTACACCGGGGAGCTGTTTTTT. This chain connects TRBV19 to TRBJ2-2; D possibly corresponds to TRBD1 (6 bases). The CDR3 contains 17 residues. V was cut by 2 bases and J by 3 bases, with 16 bases left in between. The germline V gene has CDR1 LNHDA and CDR2 SQIVND (reference sequence).

The rearrangement joins TRBV28 to TRBJ2-7; D is uncertain. This CDR3 spans 14 amino acids. V was cut by 8 bases and J by 0 bases, with 14 bases left in between. Germline loops: CDR1 MDHEN, CDR2 SYDVKM. CDR3 DNA sequence: TGTGCCAGCGCTTCCCCGGGTATCTCCTACGAGCAGTACTTC. Encoded protein: CASASPGISYEQYF.

V gene TRBV19 combines with J gene TRBJ2-7; perhaps TRBD1 as D (5 bases). The CDR3 spans 14 residues. The V end lost 6 bases, the J end lost 0 bases, and 12 bases lay between the germline ends. The germline V gene has CDR1 LNHDA and CDR2 SQIVND (reference sequence). The CDR3 DNA sequence: TGTGCCAGTAGGCCGCACAGGAGCTCCTACGAGCAGTACTTC. Its protein is CASRPHRSSYEQYF.

V usage is TRBV19 and J usage is TRBJ2-1; TRBD1 agrees at 7 bases. Trimming cost V 0 bases and J 9 bases; bases outside gene matches: 2. CDR1 and CDR2 (germline): LNHDA, SQIVND (reference sequence). This CDR3 spans 13 amino acids. CDR3 sequence (DNA): TGTGCCAGTAGTATAGAGCAGGGGGTTGAGCAGTTCTTC. Its protein product is CASSIEQGVEQFF.

The V gene is TRBV10-3, the J gene TRBJ1-3, with D unresolved. V lost 3 bases, J lost 1 base, and 7 bases lay in between. Germline loops: CDR1 ENHRY, CDR2 SYGVKD. CDR3 size: 14 residues. CDR3 nucleotides: TGTGCCATCAGTGACGGGGATTCTGGAAACACCATATATTTT. Residues: CAISDGDSGNTIYF.